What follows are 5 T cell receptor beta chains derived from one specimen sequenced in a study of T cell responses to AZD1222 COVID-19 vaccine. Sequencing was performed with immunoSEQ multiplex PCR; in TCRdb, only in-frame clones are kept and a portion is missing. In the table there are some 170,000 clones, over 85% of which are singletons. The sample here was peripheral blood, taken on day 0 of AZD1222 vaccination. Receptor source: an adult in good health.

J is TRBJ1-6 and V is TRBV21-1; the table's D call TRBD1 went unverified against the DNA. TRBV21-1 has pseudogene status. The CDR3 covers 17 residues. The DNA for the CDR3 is TGTGCCAGCAGCAAAGCGCTTTTCAACAGAGCAAGATCACCCCTCCACTTT. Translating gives CASSKALFNRARSPLHF.

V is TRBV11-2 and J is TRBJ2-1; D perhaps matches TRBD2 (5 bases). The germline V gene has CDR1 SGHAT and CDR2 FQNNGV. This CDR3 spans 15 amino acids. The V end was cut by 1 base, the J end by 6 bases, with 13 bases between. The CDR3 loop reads CASSLGWIGGNEQFF. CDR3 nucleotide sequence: TGTGCCAGCAGCTTAGGATGGATAGGAGGCAATGAGCAGTTCTTC.

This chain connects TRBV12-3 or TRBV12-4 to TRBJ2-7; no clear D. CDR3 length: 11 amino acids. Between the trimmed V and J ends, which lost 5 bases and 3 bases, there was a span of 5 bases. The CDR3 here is CASSQYYEQYF. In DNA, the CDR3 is TGTGCCAGCAGTCAATACTACGAGCAGTACTTC.

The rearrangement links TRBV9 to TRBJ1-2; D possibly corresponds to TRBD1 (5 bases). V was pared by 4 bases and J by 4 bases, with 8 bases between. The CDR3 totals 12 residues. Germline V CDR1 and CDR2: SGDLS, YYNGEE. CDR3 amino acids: CASSTDSYGYTF. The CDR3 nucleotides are TGTGCCAGCAGCACAGACAGCTATGGCTACACCTTC.

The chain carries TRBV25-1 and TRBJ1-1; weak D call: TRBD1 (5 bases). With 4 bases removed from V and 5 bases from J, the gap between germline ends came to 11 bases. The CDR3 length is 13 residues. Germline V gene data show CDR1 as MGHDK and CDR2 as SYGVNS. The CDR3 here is CASSGRGTTEAFF. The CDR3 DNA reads TGTGCCAGCAGTGGTCGGGGGACTACTGAAGCTTTCTTT.